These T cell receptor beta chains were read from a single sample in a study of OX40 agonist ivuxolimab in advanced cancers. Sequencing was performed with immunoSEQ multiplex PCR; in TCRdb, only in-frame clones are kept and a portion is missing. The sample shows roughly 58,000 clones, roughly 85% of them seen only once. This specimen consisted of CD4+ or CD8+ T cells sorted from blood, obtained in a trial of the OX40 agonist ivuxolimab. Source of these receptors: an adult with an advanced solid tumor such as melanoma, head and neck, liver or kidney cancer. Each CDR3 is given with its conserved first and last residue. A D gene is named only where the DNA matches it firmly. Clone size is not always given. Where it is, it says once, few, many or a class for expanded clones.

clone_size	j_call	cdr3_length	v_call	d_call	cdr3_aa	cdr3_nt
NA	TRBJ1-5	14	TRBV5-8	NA	CASSWDRSNQPQHF	TGTGCCAGCAGCTGGGATAGGAGCAATCAGCCCCAGCATTTT
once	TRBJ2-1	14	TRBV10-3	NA	CAISEAGSYNEQFF	TGTGCCATCAGTGAGGCCGGCTCCTACAATGAGCAGTTCTTC
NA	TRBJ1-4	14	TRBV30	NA	CAWSVGRLGEKLFF	TGTGCCTGGAGTGTCGGTCGTCTTGGTGAAAAACTGTTTTTT
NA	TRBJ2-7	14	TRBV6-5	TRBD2	CASSLGGGGREQYF	TGTGCCAGCAGCCTCGGGGGGGGCGGAAGGGAGCAGTACTTC
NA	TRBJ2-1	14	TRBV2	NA	CASSEAATGVEQFF	TGTGCCAGCAGTGAAGCGGCAACGGGAGTTGAGCAGTTCTTC
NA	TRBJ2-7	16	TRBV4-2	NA	CASSQDSQRGTREQYF	TGTGCCAGCAGCCAAGATTCGCAACGGGGGACGAGGGAGCAGTACTTC
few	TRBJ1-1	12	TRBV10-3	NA	CAIKGESTEAFF	TGTGCCATCAAGGGGGAAAGCACTGAAGCTTTCTTT
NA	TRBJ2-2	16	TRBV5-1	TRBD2	CASSPRGAAGAGELFF	TGCGCCAGCAGCCCGCGCGGGGCCGCGGGAGCCGGGGAGCTGTTTTTT
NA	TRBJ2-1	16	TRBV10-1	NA	CASSDRGTSWRNEQFF	TGCGCCAGCAGTGACAGGGGAACCTCCTGGAGAAATGAGCAGTTCTTC
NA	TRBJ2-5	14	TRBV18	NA	CASSPGGFEETQYF	TGTGCCAGCTCACCCGGCGGGTTCGAAGAGACCCAGTACTTC
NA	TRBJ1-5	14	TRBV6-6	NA	CASSSGTYNQPQHF	TGTGCCAGCAGTTCCGGGACTTACAATCAGCCCCAGCATTTT
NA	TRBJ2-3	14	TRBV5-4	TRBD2	CASRPGLVTDTQYF	TGTGCCAGCAGGCCCGGACTAGTCACAGATACGCAGTATTTT
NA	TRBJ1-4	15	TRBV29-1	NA	CSVEDSPTTNEKLFF	TGCAGCGTTGAAGACTCTCCTACAACTAATGAAAAACTGTTTTTT
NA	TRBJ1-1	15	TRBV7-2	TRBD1	CASSPSRDRNTEAFF	TGTGCCAGCAGCCCGTCCCGGGACAGGAACACTGAAGCTTTCTTT
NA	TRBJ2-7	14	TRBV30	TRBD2	CAWNSGISSYEQYF	TGTGCCTGGAACAGCGGGATAAGCTCCTACGAGCAGTACTTC
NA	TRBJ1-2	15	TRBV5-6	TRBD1	CASSLRQGVDTGYTF	TGTGCCAGCAGCTTGAGGCAGGGGGTTGATACTGGCTACACCTTC
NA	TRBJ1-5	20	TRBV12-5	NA	CASGLVGFSARDGDNQPQHF	TGTGCTAGTGGTTTGGTTGGTTTTTCAGCCAGGGATGGGGACAATCAGCCCCAGCATTTT
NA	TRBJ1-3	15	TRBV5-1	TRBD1	CASSLDRTVGNTIYF	TGCGCCAGCAGCCTGGACAGGACCGTAGGAAACACCATATATTTT
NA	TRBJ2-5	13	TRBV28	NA	CASSLDSWKTQYF	TGTGCCAGCAGTTTAGACAGTTGGAAGACCCAGTACTTC
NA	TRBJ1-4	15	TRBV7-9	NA	CASSSYGTPNEKLFF	TGTGCCAGCAGCTCATATGGGACCCCTAATGAAAAACTGTTTTTT
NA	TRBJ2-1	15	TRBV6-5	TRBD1	CASSSGQGAHDEQFF	TGTGCCAGCAGTTCGGGACAGGGGGCGCACGATGAGCAGTTCTTC
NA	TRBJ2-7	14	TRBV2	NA	CASSDKGSSYEQYF	TGTGCCAGCAGTGATAAGGGAAGCTCCTACGAGCAGTACTTC